A selection of T cell receptor beta chains follows, all from one sample in a study of blood T cell repertoires in COVID-19. Libraries were prepared by immunoSEQ multiplex PCR; TCRdb keeps only in-frame clonotypes and omits some of them. The sample shows more than 200,000 clones, around 84% of them seen only once. What was sequenced was peripheral blood. Receptor source: a man in his 60s with acute or convalescent COVID-19. Each CDR3 is given with its conserved first and last residue. The D gene is left open where the match is weak. The size of a clone is reported for some rows only, either as once, few or many, or as a class for expanded clones.

size | length | D | J | V | DNA | CDR3
few | 15 | . | TRBJ1-3 | TRBV2 | TGTGCCAGCGGATTTTTACAGATTTCGGGAAACACCATATATTTT | CASGFLQISGNTIYF
. | 16 | TRBD2 | TRBJ2-3 | TRBV7-2 | TGTGCCAGCAGCATATCTAGCGGGAGGTCAACAGATACGCAGTATTTT | CASSISSGRSTDTQYF
. | 17 | . | TRBJ1-6 | TRBV27 | TGTGCCAGCACCAAGATGGGGGGGGCGATTCCTAATTCGGCCCTCCACTTT | CASTKMGGAIPNSALHF
. | 14 | . | TRBJ2-1 | TRBV7-3 | TGTGCCAGCCGGGCGGGGAGCTCCTACAATGAGCAGTTCTTC | CASRAGSSYNEQFF
. | 15 | . | TRBJ1-2 | TRBV29-1 | TGCAGCGTTGGGGGACTCGGAAAATCTAACTATGGCTACACCTTC | CSVGGLGKSNYGYTF
. | 13 | . | TRBJ1-2 | TRBV7-2 | TGTGCCAGCAGCTTACAGTCTAACTATGGCTACACCTTC | CASSLQSNYGYTF
. | 14 | . | TRBJ2-7 | TRBV11-2 | TGTGCCAGCAGCTTAGTCAGGTCACACTACGAGCAGTACTTC | CASSLVRSHYEQYF
. | 16 | TRBD2 | TRBJ2-7 | TRBV7-6 | TGTGCCAGCAGCTCCCCGGGACTAGCGGGGCCCTACGAGCAGTACTTC | CASSSPGLAGPYEQYF
few | 14 | . | TRBJ1-6 | TRBV14 | TGTGCCAGCAGCCAAGAGGCCAGCGGTTCACCCCTCCACTTT | CASSQEASGSPLHF
. | 12 | . | TRBJ1-2 | TRBV29-1 | TGCAGCGTTGAGCGGGAGACCTATGGCTACACCTTC | CSVERETYGYTF
. | 16 | . | TRBJ1-2 | TRBV4-1 | TGCGCCAGCAGCCAAGGTAGGGGCCGCTCTAACTATGGCTACACCTTC | CASSQGRGRSNYGYTF
. | 14 | . | TRBJ2-1 | TRBV19 | TGTGCCAGTAGTATCGGGCAGGGTTACAATGAGCAGTTCTTC | CASSIGQGYNEQFF
few | 16 | TRBD1 | TRBJ2-6 | TRBV30 | TGTGCCTGGAGTGTACAGGGGATGGCTGGGGCCAACGTCCTGACTTTC | CAWSVQGMAGANVLTF
. | 17 | . | TRBJ2-1 | TRBV1 | TGCACCAGCAGCCAGTACAGGCCCGAGCGGGCTGTCAATGAGCAGTTCTTC | CTSSQYRPERAVNEQFF
. | 18 | TRBD2 | TRBJ2-5 | TRBV7-9 | TGTGCCAGCAGCTCGGGACTAGCGCGGGGCCTAAGGGGAGGGACCCAGTACTTC | CASSSGLARGLRGGTQYF
. | 15 | . | TRBJ2-2 | TRBV28 | TGTGCCAGCAGTTTGACCGGGACTTTCACCGGGGAGCTGTTTTTT | CASSLTGTFTGELFF
. | 16 | . | TRBJ2-6 | TRBV2 | TGTGCCAGCACGGCGGATTCATACTCTGGGGCCAACGTCCTGACTTTC | CASTADSYSGANVLTF
. | 16 | TRBD2 | TRBJ2-7 | TRBV19 | TGTGCCAGTAGTATTGGGGCTTGGGGGGGCTCCTACGAGCAGTACTTC | CASSIGAWGGSYEQYF
. | 18 | TRBD1 | TRBJ2-2 | TRBV4-3 | TGCGCCAGCAGCCAGATGGGAGGGACAGGGCTCAACACCGGGGAGCTGTTTTTT | CASSQMGGTGLNTGELFF
. | 14 | . | TRBJ2-3 | TRBV7-2 | TGTGCCAGCAGCTTAGCGAGTAGGAGAGATACGCAGTATTTT | CASSLASRRDTQYF
once | 13 | . | TRBJ2-7 | TRBV10-1 | TGCGCCAGCGGCAGGGGGGAAGGGTACGAGCAGTACTTC | CASGRGEGYEQYF
few | 16 | . | TRBJ1-5 | TRBV2 | TGTGCCAGCAACTTAGGGACATTTAATGCCCGGCAGCCCCAGCATTTT | CASNLGTFNARQPQHF
. | 15 | . | TRBJ2-2 | TRBV7-2 | TGTGCCAGCAGCTTAGGGTTCTCACTGACCGGGGAGCTGTTTTTT | CASSLGFSLTGELFF
. | 14 | TRBD1 | TRBJ1-2 | TRBV7-2 | TGTGCCAGCAGCGCCCATGGACAGGGAGGCTTTGGGGCCTTC | CASSAHGQGGFGAF
. | 12 | . | TRBJ2-2 | TRBV30 | TGTGCCTGGGACACGAACACCGGGGAGCTGTTTTTT | CAWDTNTGELFF
. | 16 | TRBD1 | TRBJ1-1 | TRBV3-1/TRBV3-2 | TGTGCCAGCAGCCCCCTCGAGACAGGGGCGAACACTGAAGCTTTCTTT | CASSPLETGANTEAFF
. | 13 | . | TRBJ1-1 | TRBV6-5 | TGTGCCAGCAGTTACAATCCAGTCTCTGAAGCTTTCTTT | CASSYNPVSEAFF
. | 17 | . | TRBJ2-6 | TRBV7-2 | TGTGCCAGCAGCCCAGGAGGATGGAGCTCTGGGGCCAACGTCCTGACTTTC | CASSPGGWSSGANVLTF
. | 17 | TRBD2 | TRBJ2-3 | TRBV4-1 | TGCGCCAGCAGCCAGTCTACCGGGAGGGCCGGCACAGATACGCAGTATTTT | CASSQSTGRAGTDTQYF